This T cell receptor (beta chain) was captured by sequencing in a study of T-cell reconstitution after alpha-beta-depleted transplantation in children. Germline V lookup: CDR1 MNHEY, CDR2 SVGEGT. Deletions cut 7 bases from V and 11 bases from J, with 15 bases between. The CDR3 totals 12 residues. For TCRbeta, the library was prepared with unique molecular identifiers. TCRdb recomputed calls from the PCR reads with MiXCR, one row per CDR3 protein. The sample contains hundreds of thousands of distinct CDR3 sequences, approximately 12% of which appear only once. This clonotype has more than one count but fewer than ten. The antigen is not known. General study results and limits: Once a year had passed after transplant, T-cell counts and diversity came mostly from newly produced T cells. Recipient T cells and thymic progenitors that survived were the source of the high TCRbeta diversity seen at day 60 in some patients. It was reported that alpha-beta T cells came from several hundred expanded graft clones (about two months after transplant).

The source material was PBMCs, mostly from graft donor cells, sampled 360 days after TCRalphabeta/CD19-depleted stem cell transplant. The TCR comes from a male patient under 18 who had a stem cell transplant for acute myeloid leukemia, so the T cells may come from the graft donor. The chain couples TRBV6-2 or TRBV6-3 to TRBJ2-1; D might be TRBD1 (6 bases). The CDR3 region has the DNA TGTGCCAGCACCGCAACCGACAGGCAGCAGTTCTTC. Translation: CASTATDRQQFF.